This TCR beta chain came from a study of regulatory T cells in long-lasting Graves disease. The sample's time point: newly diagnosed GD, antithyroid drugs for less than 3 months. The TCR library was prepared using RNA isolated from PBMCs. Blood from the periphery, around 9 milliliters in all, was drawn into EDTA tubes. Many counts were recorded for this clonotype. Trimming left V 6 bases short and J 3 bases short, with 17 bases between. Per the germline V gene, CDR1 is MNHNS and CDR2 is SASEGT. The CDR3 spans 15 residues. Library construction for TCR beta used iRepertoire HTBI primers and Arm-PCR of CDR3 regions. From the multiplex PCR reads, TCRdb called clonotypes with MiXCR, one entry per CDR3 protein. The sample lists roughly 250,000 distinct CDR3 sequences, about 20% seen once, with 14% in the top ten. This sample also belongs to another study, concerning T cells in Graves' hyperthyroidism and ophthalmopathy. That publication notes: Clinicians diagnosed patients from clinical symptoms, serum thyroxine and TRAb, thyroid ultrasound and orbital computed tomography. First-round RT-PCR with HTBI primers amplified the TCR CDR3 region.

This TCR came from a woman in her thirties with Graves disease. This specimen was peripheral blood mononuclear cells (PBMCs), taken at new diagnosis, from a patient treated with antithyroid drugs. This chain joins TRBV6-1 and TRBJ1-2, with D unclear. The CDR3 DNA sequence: TGTGCCAGCAGCCGACCCGACCGAGGACACTATGGCTACACCTTC. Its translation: CASSRPDRGHYGYTF.